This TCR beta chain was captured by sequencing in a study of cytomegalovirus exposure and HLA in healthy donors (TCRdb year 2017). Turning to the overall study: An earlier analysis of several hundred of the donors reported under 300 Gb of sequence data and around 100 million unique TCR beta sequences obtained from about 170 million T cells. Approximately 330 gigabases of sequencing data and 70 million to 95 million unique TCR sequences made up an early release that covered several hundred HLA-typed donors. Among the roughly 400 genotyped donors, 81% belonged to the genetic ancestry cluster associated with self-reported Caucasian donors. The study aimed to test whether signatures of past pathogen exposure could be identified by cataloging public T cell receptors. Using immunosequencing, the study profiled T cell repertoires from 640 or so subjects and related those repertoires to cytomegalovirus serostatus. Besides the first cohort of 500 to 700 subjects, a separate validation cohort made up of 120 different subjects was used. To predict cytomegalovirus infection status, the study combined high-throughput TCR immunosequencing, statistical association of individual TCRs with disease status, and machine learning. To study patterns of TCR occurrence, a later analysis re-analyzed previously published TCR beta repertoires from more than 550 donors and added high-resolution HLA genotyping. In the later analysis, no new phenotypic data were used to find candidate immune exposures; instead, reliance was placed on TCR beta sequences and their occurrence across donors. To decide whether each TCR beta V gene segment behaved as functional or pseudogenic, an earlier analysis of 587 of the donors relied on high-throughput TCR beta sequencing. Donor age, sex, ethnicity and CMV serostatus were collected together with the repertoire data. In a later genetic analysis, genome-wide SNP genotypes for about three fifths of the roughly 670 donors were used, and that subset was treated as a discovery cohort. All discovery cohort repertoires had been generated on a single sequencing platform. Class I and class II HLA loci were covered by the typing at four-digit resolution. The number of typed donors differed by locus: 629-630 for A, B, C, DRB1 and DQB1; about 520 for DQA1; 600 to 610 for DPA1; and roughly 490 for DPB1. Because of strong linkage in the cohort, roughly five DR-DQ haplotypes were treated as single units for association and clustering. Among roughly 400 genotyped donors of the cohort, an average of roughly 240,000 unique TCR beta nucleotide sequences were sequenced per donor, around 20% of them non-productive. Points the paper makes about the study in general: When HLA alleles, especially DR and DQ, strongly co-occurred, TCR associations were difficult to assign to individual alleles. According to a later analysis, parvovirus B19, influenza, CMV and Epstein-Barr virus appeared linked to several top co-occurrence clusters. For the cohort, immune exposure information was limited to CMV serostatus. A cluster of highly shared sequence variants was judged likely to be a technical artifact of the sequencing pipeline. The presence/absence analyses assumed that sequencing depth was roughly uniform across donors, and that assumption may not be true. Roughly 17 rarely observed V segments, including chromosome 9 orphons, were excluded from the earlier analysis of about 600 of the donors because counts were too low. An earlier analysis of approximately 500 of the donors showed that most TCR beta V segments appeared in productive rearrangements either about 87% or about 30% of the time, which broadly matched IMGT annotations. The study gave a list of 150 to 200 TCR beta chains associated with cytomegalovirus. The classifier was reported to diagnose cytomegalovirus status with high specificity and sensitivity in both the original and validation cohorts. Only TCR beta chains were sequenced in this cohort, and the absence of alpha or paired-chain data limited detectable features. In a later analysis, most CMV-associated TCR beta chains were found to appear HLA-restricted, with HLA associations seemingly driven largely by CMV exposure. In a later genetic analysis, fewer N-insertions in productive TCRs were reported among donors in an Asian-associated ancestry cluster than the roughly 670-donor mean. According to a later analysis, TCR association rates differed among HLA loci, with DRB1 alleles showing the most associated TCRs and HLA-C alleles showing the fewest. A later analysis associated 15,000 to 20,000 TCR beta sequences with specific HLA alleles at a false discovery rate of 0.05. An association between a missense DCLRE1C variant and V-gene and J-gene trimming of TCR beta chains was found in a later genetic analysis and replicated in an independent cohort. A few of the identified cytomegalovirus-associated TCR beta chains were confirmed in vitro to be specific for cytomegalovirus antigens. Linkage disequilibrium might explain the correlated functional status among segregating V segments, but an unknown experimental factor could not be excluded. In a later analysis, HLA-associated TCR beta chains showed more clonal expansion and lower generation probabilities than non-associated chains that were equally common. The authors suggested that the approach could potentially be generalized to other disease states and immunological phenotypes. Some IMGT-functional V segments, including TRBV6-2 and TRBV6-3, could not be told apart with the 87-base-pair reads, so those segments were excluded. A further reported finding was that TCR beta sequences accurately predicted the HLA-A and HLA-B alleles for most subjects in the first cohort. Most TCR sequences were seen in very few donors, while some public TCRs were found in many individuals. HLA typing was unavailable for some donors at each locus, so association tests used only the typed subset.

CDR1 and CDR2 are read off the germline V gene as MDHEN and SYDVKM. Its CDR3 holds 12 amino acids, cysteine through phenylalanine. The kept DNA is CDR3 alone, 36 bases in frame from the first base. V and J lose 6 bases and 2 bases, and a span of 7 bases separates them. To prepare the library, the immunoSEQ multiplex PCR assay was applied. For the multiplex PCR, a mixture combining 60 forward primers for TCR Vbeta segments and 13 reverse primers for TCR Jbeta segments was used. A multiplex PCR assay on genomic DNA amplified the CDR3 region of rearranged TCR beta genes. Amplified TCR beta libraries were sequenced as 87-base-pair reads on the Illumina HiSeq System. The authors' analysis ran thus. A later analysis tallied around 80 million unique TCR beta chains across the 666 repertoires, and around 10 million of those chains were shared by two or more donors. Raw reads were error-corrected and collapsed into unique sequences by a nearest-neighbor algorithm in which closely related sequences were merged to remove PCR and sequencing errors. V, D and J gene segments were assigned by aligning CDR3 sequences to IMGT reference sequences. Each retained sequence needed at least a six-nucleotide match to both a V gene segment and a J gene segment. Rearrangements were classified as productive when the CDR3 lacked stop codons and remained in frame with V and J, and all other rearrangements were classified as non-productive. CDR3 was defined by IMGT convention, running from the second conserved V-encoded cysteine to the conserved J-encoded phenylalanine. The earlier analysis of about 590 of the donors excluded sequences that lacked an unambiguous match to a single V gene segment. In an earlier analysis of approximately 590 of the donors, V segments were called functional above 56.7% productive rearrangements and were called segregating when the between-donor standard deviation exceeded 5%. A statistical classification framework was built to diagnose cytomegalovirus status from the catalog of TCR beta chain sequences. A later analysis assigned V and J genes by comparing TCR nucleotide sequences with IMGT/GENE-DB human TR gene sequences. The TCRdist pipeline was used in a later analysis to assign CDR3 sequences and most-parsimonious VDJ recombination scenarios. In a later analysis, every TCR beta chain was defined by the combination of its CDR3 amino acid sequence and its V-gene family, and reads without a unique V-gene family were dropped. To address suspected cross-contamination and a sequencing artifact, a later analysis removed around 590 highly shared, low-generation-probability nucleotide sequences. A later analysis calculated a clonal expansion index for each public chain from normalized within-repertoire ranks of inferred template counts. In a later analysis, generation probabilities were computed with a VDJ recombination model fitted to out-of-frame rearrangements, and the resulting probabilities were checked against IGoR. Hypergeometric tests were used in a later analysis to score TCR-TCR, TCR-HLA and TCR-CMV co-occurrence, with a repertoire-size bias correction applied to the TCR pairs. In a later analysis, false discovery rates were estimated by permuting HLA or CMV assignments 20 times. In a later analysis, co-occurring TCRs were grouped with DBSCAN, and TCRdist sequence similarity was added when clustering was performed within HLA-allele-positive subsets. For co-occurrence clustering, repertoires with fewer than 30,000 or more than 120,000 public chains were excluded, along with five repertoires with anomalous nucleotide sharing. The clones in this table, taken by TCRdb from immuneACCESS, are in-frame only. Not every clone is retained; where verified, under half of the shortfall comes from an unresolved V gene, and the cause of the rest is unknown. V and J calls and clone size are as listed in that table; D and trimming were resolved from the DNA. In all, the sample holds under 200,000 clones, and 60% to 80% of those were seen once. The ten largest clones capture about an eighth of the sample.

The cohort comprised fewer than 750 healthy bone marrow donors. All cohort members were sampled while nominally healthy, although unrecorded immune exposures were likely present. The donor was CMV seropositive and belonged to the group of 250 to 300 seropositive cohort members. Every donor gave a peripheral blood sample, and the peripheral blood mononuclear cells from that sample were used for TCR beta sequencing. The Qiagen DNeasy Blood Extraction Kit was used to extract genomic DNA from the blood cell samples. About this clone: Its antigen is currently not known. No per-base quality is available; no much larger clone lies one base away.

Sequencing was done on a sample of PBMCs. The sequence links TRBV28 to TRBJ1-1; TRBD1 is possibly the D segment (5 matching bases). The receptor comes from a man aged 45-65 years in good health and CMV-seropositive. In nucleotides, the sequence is TGTGCCAGCAGGGACACCAACACTGAAGCTTTCTTT. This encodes CASRDTNTEAFF.